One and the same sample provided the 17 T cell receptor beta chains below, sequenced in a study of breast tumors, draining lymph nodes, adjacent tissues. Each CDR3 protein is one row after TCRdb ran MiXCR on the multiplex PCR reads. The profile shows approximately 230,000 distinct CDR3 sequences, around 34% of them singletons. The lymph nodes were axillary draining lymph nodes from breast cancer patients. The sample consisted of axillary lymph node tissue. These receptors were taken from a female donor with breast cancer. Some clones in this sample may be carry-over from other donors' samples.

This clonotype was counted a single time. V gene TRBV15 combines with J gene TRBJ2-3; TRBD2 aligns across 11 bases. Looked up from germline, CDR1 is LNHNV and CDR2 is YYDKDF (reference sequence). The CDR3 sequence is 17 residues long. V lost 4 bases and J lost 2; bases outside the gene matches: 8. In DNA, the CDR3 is TGTGCCACCAGCAATAGCGGGGGGGCCGGGAACACAGATACGCAGTATTTT. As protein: CATSNSGGAGNTDTQYF.

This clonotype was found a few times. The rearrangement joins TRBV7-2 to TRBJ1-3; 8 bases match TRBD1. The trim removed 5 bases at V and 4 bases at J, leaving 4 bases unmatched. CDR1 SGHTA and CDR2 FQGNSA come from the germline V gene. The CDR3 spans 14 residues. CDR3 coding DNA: TGTGCCAGCAGCCCTCGGACAGGGGGAAACACCATATATTTT. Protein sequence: CASSPRTGGNTIYF.

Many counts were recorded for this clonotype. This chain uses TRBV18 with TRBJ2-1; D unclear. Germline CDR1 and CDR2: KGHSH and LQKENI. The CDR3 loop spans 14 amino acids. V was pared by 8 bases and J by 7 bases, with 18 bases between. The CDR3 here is CASGYGPSRNEQFF. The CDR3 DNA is TGTGCCAGCGGATACGGGCCTTCCCGGAATGAGCAGTTCTTC. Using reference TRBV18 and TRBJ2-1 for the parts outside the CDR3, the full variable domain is NAGVMQNPRHLVRRRGQEARLRCSPMKGHSHVYWYRQLPEEGLKFMVYLQKENIIDESGMPKERFSAEFPKEGPSILRIQQVVRGDSAAYFCASGYGPSRNEQFFGPGTRLTVL.

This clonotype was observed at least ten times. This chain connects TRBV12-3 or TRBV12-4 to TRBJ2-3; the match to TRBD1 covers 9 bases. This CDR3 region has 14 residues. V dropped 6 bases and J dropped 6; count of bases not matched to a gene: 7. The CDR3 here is CASRTYRGQDTQYF. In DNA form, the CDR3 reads TGTGCCAGCAGAACCTACAGGGGGCAGGATACGCAGTATTTT.

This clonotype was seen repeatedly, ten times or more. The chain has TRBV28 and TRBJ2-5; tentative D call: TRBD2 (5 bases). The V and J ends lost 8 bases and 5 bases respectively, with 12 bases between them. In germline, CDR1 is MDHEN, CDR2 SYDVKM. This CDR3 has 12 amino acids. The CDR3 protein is CASGRRRETQYF. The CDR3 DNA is TGTGCCAGCGGAAGGAGGAGGGAGACCCAGTACTTC. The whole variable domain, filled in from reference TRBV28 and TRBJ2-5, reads DVKVTQSSRYLVKRTGEKVFLECVQDMDHENMFWYRQDPGLGLRLIYFSYDVKMKEKGDIPEGYSVSREKKERFSLILESASTNQTSMYLCASGRRRETQYFGPGTRLLVL.

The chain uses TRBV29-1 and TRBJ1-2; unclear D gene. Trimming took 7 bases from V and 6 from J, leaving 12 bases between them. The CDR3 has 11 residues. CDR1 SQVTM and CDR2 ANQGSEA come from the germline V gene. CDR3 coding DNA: TGCAGCGCCCAGGACTATAATGGCTACACCTTC. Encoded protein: CSAQDYNGYTF.

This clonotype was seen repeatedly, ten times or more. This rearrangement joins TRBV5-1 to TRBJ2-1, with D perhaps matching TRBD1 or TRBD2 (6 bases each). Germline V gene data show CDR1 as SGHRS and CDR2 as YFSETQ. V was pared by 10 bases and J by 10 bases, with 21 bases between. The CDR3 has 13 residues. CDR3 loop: CAVPRGRLSEQFF. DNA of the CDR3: TGCGCCGTCCCTCGGGGGCGATTGTCCGAGCAGTTCTTC.

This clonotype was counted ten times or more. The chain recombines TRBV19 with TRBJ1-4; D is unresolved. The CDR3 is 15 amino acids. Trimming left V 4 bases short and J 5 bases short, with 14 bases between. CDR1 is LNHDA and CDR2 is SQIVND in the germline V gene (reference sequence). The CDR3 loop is CASSTGRGRNEKLFF. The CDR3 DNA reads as TGTGCCAGTAGTACCGGACGGGGAAGAAATGAAAAACTGTTTTTT.

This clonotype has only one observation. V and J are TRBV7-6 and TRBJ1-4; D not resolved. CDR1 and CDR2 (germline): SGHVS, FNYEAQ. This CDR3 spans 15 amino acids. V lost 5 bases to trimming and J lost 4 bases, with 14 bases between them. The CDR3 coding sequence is TGTGCCAGCAGCGTCAGGACGGGTTATAATGAAAAACTGTTTTTT. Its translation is CASSVRTGYNEKLFF.

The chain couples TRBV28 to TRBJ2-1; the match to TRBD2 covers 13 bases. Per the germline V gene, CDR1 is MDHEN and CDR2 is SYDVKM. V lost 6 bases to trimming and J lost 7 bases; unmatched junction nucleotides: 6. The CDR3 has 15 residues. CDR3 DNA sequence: TGTGCCAGCAGAGGGCGGACTAGCGGGAGAAATGAGCAGTTCTTC. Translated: CASRGRTSGRNEQFF. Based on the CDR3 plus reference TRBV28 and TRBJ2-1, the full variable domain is DVKVTQSSRYLVKRTGEKVFLECVQDMDHENMFWYRQDPGLGLRLIYFSYDVKMKEKGDIPEGYSVSREKKERFSLILESASTNQTSMYLCASRGRTSGRNEQFFGPGTRLTVL.

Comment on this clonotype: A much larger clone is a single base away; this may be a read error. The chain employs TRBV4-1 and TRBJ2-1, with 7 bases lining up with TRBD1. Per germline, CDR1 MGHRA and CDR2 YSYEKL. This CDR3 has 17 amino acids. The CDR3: CASSQGTAPNLHNGQFF. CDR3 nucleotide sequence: TGCGCCAGCAGCCAGGGGACAGCACCGAACCTTCACAATGGGCAGTTCTTC.

DNA of the CDR3: TGTGCCAGCAGCAATTCCGGGACTAGCGGGGGCGGGACCCAGCATTTT. Its protein is CASSNSGTSGGGTQHF. The V gene is TRBV7-3, the J gene TRBJ1-5; tentatively, D is TRBD1 (6 bases). Germline V lookup: CDR1 SGHTA, CDR2 FQGTGA. The CDR3 contains 16 residues. The V end lost 5 bases, the J end lost 11 bases, and 25 bases lay between the germline ends.

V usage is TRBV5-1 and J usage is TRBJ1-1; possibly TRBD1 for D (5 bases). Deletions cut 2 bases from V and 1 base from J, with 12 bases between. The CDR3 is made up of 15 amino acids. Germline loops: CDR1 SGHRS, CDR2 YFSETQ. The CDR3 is CASSLPGRENTEAFF. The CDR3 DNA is TGCGCCAGCAGCTTACCGGGACGGGAGAACACTGAAGCTTTCTTT.

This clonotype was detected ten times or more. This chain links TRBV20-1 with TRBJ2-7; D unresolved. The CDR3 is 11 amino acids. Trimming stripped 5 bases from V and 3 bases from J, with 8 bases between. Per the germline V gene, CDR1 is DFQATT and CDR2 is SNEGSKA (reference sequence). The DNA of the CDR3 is TGCAGTGCTCAGGACGGCTACGAGCAGTACTTC. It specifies CSAQDGYEQYF.

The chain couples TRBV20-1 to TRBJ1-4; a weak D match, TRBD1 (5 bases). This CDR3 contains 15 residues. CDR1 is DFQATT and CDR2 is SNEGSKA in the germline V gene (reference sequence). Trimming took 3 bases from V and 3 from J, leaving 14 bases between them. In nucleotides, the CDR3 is TGCAGTGCTAGGGCCCAGGGACGGGCTAATGAAAAACTGTTTTTT. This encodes CSARAQGRANEKLFF.

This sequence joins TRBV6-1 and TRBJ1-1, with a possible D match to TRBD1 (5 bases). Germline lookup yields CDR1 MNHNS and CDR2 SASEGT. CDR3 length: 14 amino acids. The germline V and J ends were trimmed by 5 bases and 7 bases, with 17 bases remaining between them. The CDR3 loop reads CASSYSGGGNEAFF. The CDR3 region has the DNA TGTGCCAGCAGTTACTCCGGGGGAGGGAATGAAGCTTTCTTT.

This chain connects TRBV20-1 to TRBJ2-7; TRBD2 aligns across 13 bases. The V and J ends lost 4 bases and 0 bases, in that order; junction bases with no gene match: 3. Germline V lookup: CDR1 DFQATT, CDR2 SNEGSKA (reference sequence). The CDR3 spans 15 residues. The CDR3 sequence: CSATLAGGPSYEQYF. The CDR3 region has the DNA TGCAGTGCTACACTAGCGGGAGGGCCCTCCTACGAGCAGTACTTC.